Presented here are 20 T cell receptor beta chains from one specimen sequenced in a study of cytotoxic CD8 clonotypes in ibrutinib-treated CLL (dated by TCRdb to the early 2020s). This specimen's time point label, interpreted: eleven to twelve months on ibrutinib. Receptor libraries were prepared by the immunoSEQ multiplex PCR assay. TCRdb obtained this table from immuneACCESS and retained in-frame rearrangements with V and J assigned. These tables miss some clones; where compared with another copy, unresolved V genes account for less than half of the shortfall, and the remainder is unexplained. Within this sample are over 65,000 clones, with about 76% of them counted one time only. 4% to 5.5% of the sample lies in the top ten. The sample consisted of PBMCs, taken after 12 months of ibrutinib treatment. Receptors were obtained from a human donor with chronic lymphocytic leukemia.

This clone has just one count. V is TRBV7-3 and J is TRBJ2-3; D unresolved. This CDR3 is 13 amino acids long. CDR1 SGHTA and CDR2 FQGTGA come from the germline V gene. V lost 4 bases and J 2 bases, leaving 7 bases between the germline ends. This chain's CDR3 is CASSSQPTDTQYF. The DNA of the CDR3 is TGTGCCAGCAGCTCCCAACCCACAGATACGCAGTATTTT.

CDR3 in amino acids: CASTASPAVSGNTIYF. The CDR3 nucleotides read TGTGCCAGCACCGCCTCGCCAGCAGTCTCTGGAAACACCATATATTTT. The chain carries TRBV28 and TRBJ1-3; D is undetermined. The CDR3 is made up of 16 amino acids. Trimming removed 7 bases from V and 0 bases from J, with 16 bases in between. Germline lookup yields CDR1 MDHEN and CDR2 SYDVKM. Combining the CDR3 with reference TRBV28 and TRBJ1-3 gives the whole variable domain DVKVTQSSRYLVKRTGEKVFLECVQDMDHENMFWYRQDPGLGLRLIYFSYDVKMKEKGDIPEGYSVSREKKERFSLILESASTNQTSMYLCASTASPAVSGNTIYFGEGSWLTVV.

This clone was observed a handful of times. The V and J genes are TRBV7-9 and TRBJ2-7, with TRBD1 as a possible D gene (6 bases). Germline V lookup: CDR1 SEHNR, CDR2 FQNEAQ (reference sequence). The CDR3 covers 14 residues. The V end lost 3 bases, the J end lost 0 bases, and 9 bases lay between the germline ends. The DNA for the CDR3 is TGTGCCAGCAGCTTTACGGACAGCTCCTACGAGCAGTACTTC. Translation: CASSFTDSSYEQYF.

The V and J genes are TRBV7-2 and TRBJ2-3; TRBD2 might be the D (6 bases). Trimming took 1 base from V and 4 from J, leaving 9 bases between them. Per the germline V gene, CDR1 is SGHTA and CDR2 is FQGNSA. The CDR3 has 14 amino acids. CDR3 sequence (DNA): TGTGCCAGCAGCTTAGGCGGGGACCCAGATACGCAGTATTTT. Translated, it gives CASSLGGDPDTQYF. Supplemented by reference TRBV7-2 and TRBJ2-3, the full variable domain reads GAGVSQSPSNKVTEKGKDVELRCDPISGHTALYWYRQSLGQGLEFLIYFQGNSAPDKSGLPSDRFSAERTGGSVSTLTIQRTQQEDSAVYLCASSLGGDPDTQYFGPGTRLTVL.

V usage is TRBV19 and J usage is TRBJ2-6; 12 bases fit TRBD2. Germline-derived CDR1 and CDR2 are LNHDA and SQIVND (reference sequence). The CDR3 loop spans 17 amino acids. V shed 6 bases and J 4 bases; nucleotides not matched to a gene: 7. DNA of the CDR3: TGTGCCAGTAGACTAGCGGGAGGACGTTGGGGGGCCAACGTCCTGACTTTC. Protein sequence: CASRLAGGRWGANVLTF.

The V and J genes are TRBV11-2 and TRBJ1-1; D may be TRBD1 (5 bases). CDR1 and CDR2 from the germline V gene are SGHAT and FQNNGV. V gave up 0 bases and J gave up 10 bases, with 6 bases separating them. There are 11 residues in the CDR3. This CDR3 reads CASSLDGGAFF. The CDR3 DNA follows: TGTGCCAGCAGCTTAGACGGGGGAGCTTTCTTT.

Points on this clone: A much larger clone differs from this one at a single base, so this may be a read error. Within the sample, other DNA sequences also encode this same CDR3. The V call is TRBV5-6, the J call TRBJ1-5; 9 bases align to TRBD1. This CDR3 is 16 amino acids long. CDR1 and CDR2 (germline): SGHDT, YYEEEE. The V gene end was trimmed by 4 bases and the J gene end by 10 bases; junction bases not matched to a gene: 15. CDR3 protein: CASSRSGTGIVQPQHF. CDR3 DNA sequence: TGTGCCAGCAGCCGTAGCGGGACAGGGATTGTTCAACCCCAGCATTTT.

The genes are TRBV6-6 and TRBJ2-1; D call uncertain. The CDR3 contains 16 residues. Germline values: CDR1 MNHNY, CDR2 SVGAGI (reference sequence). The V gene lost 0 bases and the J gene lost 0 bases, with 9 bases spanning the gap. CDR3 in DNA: TGTGCCAGCAGTTACTCCGAGAGGAGCTCCTACAATGAGCAGTTCTTC. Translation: CASSYSERSSYNEQFF.

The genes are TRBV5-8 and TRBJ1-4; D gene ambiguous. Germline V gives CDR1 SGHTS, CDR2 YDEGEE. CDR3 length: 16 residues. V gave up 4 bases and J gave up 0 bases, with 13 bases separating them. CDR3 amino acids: CASSVGSVTTNEKLFF. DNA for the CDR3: TGTGCCAGCAGCGTTGGTAGCGTGACAACTAATGAAAAACTGTTTTTT.

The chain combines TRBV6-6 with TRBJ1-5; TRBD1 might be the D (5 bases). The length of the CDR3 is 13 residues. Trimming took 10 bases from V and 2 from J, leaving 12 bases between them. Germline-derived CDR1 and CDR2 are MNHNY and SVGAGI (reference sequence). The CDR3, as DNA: TGTGCCACGTTGGGGGTAGGCAATCAGCCCCAGCATTTT. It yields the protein CATLGVGNQPQHF.

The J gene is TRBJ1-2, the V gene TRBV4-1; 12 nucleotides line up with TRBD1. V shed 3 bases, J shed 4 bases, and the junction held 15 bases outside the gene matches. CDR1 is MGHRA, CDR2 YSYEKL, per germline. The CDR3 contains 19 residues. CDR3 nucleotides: TGCGCCAGCAGCCAGCACTATCCCCGGGACAGGGGGCTTGGCTATGGCTACACCTTC. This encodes CASSQHYPRDRGLGYGYTF.

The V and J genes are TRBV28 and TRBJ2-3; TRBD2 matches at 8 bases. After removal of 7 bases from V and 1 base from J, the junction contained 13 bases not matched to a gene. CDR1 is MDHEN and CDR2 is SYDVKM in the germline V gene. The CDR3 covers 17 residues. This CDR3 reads CASTPPGGGWGTDTQYF. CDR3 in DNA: TGTGCCAGCACCCCCCCGGGGGGGGGTTGGGGCACAGATACGCAGTATTTT.

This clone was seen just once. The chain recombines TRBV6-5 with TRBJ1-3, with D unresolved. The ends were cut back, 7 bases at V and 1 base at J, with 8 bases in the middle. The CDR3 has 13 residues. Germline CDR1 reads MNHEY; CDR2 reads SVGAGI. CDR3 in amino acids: CASIGWSGNTIYF. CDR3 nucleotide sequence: TGTGCCAGCATCGGATGGTCTGGAAACACCATATATTTT.

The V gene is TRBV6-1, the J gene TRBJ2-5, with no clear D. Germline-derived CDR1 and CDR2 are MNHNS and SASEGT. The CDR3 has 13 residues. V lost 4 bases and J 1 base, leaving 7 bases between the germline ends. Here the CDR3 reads CASSGQPQETQYF. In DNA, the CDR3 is TGTGCCAGCAGTGGTCAGCCCCAAGAGACCCAGTACTTC.

The chain's CDR3 is CASSVGRDSNQPQHF. The CDR3 DNA sequence: TGTGCCAGCAGCGTAGGTAGGGATAGCAATCAGCCCCAGCATTTT. The J gene is TRBJ1-5, the V gene TRBV9, with D unclear. The CDR3 extends over 15 amino acids. The V end lost 0 bases, the J end lost 0 bases, and 7 bases lay between the germline ends. The germline V gene encodes CDR1 SGDLS and CDR2 YYNGEE. Based on the CDR3 plus reference TRBV9 and TRBJ1-5, the full variable domain is DSGVTQTPKHLITATGQRVTLRCSPRSGDLSVYWYQQSLDQGLQFLIQYYNGEERAKGNILERFSAQQFPDLHSELNLSSLELGDSALYFCASSVGRDSNQPQHFGDGTRLSIL.

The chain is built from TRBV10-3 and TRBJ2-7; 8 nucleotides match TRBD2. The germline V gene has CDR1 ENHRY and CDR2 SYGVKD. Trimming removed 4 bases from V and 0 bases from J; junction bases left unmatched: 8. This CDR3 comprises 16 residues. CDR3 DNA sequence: TGTGCCATCAGTGGCAGTAGCGGGATAAGCTCCTACGAGCAGTACTTC. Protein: CAISGSSGISSYEQYF.

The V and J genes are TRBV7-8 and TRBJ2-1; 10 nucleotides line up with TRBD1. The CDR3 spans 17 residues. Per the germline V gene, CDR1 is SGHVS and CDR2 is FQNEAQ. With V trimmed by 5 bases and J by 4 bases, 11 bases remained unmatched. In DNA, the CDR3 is TGTGCCAGCAGCCCCAGGTTTGGGGACAGGGGTTACAATGAGCAGTTCTTC. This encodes CASSPRFGDRGYNEQFF.

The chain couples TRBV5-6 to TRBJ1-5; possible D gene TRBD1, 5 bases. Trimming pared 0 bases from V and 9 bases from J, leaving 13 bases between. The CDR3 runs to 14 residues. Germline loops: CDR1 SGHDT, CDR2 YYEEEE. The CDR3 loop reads CASSLGRIGAPQHF. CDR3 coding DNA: TGTGCCAGCAGCTTGGGGAGGATCGGGGCGCCCCAGCATTTT. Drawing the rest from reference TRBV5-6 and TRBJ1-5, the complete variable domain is DAGVTQSPTHLIKTRGQQVTLRCSPKSGHDTVSWYQQALGQGPQFIFQYYEEEERQRGNFPDRFSGHQFPNYSSELNVNALLLGDSALYLCASSLGRIGAPQHFGDGTRLSIL.

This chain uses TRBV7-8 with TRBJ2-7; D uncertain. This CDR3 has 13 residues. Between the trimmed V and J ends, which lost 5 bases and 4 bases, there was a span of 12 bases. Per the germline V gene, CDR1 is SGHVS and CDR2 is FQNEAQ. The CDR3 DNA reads TGTGCCAGCAGCGGCCCTCTGGGATACGAGCAGTACTTC. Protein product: CASSGPLGYEQYF.

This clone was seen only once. As DNA, the CDR3 is TGTGCCAGCACTTCCCTAGGAGGGGCTCAAGAGACCCAGTACTTC. This encodes CASTSLGGAQETQYF. The chain recombines TRBV6-5 with TRBJ2-5; weak D call: TRBD2 (6 bases). The germline gives CDR1 MNHEY, CDR2 SVGAGI. The CDR3 sequence is 15 residues long. Trimming removed 7 bases at V and 2 bases at J, with 17 bases between.